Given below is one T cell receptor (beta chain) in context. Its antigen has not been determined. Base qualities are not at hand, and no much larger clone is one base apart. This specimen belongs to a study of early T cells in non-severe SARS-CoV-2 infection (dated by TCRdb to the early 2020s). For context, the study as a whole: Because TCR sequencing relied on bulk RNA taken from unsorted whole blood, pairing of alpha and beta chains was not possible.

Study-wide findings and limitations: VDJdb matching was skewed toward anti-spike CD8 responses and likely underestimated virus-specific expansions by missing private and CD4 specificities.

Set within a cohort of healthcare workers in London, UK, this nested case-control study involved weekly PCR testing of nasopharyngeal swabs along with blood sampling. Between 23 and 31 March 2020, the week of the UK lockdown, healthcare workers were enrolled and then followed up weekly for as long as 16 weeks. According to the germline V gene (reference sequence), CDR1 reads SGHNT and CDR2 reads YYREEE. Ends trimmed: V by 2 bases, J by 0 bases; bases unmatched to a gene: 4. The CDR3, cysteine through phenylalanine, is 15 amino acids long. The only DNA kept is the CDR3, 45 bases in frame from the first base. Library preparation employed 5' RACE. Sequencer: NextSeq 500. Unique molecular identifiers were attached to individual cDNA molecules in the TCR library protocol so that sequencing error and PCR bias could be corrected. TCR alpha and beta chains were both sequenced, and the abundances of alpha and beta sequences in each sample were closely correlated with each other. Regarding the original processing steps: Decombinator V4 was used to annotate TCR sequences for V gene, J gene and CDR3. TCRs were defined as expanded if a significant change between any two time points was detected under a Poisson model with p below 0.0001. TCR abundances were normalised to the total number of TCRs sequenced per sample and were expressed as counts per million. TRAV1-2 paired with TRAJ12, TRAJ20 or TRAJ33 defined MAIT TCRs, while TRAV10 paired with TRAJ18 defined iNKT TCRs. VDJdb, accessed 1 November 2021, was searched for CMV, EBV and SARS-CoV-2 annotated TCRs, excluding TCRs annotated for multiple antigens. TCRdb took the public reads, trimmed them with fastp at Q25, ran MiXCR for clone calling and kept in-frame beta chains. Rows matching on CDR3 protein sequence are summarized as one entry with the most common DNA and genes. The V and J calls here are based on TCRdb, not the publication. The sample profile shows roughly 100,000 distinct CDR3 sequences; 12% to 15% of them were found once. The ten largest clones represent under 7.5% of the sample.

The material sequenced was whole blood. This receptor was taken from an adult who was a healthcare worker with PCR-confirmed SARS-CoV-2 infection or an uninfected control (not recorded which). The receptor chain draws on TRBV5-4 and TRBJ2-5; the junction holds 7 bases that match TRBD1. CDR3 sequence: CASSFFDRDQETQYF. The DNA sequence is TGTGCCAGCAGCTTTTTTGACAGGGACCAAGAGACCCAGTACTTC.